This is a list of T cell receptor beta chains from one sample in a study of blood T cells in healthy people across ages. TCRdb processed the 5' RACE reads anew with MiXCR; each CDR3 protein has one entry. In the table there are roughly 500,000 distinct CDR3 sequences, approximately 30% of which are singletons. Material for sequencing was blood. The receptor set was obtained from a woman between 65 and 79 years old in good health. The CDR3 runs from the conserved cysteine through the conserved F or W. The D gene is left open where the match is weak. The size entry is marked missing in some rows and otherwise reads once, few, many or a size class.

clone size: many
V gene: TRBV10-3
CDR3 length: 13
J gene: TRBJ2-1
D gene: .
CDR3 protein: CAISEPGFTEQFF
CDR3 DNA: TGTGCCATCAGTGAACCTGGTTTTACTGAGCAGTTCTTC

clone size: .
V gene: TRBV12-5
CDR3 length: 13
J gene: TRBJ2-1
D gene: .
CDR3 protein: CASRLGDYNEQFF
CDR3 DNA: TGTGCTAGCCGACTAGGTGATTACAATGAGCAGTTCTTC

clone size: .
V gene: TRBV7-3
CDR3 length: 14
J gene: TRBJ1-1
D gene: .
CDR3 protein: CASSPEGRNTEAFF
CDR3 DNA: TGTGCCAGCAGCCCCGAAGGTCGGAACACTGAAGCCTTCTTT

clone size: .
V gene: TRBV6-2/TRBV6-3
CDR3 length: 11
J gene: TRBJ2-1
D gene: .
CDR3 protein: CASQRVHEQFF
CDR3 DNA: TGTGCCAGCCAAAGGGTCCATGAGCAGTTCTTC

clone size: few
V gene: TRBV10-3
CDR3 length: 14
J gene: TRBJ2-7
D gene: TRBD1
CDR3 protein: CAISDEGTGGEQYF
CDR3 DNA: TGTGCCATCAGTGATGAGGGGACAGGGGGTGAGCAGTACTTC

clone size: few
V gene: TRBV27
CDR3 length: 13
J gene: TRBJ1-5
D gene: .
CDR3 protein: CASSLEKGGPQHF
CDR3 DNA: TGTGCCAGCAGTTTGGAAAAGGGAGGGCCCCAGCATTTT

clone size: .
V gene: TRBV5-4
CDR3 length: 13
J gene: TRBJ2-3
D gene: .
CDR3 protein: CASRRDGTDTQYF
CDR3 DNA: TGTGCCAGCAGGCGGGACGGCACAGATACGCAGTATTTT

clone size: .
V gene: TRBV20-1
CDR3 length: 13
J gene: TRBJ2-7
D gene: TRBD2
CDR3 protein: CSARTSGGTEQYF
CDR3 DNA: TGCAGTGCTAGGACTAGCGGGGGAACAGAGCAGTACTTC

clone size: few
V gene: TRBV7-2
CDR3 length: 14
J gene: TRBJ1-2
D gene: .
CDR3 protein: CASSRWEGERGYTF
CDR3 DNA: TGTGCCAGCAGCCGATGGGAAGGGGAACGTGGCTACACCTTC

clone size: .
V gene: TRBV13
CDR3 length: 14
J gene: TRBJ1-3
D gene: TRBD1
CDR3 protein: CASTRQGAGNTIYF
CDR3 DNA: TGTGCCAGCACCAGACAGGGGGCCGGAAACACCATATATTTT

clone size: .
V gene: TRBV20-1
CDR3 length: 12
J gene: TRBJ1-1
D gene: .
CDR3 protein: CSAPLEDTEAFF
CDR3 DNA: TGCAGTGCTCCCTTGGAGGACACTGAAGCTTTCTTT

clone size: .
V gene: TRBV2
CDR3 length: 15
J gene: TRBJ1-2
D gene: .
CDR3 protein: CASSENREVNYGYTF
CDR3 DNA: TGTGCCAGCAGTGAAAACAGGGAGGTGAACTATGGCTACACCTTC

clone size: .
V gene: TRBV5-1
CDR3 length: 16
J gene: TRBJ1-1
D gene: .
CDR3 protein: CASSFGSATRNTEAFF
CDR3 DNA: TGCGCCAGCAGCTTTGGGTCAGCGACCAGGAACACTGAAGCTTTCTTT

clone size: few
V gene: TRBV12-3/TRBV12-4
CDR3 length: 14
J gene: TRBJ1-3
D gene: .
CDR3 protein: CASSLWASGNTIYF
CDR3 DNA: TGTGCCAGCAGTTTATGGGCCTCTGGAAACACCATATATTTT

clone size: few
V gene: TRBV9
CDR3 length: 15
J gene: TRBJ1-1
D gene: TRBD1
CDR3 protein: CASSLNPDRGSEAFF
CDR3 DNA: TGTGCCAGCAGCCTAAATCCGGACAGGGGGTCTGAAGCTTTCTTT

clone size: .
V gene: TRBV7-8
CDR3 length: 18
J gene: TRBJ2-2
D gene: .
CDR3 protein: CASSPRGTGRPNTGELFF
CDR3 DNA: TGTGCCAGCAGCCCCCGGGGGACGGGGCGACCAAACACCGGGGAGCTGTTTTTT

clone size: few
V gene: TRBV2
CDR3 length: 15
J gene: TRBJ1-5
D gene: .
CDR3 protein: CASSEEGRTNQPQHF
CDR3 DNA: TGTGCCAGCAGTGAAGAGGGGAGGACGAATCAGCCCCAGCATTTT

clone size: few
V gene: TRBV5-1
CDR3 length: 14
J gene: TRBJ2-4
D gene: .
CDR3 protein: CASSLGGDRNIQYF
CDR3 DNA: TGCGCCAGCAGCTTGGGCGGGGATAGGAACATTCAGTACTTC

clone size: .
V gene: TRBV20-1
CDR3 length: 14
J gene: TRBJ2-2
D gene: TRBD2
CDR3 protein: CSARGGGHTGELFF
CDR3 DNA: TGCAGTGCTAGAGGGGGGGGTCACACCGGGGAGCTGTTTTTT

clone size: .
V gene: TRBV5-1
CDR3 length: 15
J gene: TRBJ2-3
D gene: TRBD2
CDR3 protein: CASSWSGGAEDTQYF
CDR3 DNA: TGCGCCAGCAGCTGGAGCGGGGGGGCGGAGGATACGCAGTATTTT

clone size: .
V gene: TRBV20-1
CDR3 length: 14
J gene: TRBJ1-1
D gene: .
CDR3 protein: CSAREGAINTEAFF
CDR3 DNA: TGCAGTGCTAGAGAGGGGGCGATTAACACTGAAGCTTTCTTT

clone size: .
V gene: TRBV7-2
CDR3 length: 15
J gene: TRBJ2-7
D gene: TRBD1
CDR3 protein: CASSLGQGIPYEQYF
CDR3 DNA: TGTGCCAGCAGCCTCGGACAGGGGATCCCCTACGAGCAGTACTTC

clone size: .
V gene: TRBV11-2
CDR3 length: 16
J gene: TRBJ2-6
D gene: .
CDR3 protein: CASSAHRVPGANVLTF
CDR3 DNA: TGTGCCAGCAGCGCGCACAGGGTCCCTGGGGCCAACGTCCTGACTTTC

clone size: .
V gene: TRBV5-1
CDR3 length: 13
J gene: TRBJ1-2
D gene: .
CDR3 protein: CASSSPEGYGYAF
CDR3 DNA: TGCGCCAGCAGCTCCCCCGAAGGGTATGGCTACGCCTTC

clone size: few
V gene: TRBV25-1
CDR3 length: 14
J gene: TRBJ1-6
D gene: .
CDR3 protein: CASSRDSPYSPLHF
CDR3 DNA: TGTGCCAGCAGTAGAGACAGCCCCTATTCACCCCTCCACTTT

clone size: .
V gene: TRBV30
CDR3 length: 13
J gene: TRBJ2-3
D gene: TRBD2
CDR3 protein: CAWRLGGADTQYF
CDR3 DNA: TGTGCCTGGAGACTCGGGGGGGCAGATACGCAGTATTTT

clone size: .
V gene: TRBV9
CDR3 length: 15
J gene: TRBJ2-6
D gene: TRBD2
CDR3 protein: CASSADSGGANVLTF
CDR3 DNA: TGTGCCAGCAGCGCTGATAGCGGGGGGGCCAACGTCCTGACTTTC

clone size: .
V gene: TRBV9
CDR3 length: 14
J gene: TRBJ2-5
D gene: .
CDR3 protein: CASSLRLGGETQYF
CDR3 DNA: TGTGCCAGCAGCCTGCGACTTGGTGGAGAGACCCAGTACTTC

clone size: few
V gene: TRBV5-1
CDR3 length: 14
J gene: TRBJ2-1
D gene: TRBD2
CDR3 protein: CASSLVRGVDEQFF
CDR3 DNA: TGCGCCAGCAGCTTGGTTCGGGGGGTAGATGAGCAGTTCTTC

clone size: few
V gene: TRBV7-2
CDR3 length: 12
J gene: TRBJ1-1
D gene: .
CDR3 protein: CASSLGAGEAFF
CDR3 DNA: TGTGCCAGCAGTCTGGGAGCGGGAGAAGCTTTCTTT

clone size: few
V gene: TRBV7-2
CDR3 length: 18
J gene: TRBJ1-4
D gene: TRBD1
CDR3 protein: CASSSRGTGLRTNEKLFF
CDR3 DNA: TGTGCCAGCAGCTCAAGGGGGACAGGGCTAAGGACTAATGAAAAACTGTTTTTT

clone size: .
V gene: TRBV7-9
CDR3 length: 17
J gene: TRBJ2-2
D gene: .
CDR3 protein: CASSLGAPRQATGELFF
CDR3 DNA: TGTGCCAGCAGCTTAGGGGCGCCCCGACAGGCAACCGGGGAGCTGTTTTTT

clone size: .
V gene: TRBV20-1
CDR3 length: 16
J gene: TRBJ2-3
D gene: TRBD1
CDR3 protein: CSARKLGQGSTDTQYF
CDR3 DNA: TGCAGTGCTAGAAAATTGGGACAGGGAAGCACAGATACGCAGTATTTT

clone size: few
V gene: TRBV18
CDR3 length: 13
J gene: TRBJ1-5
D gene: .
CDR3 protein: CASSPGTSQPQHF
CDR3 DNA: TGTGCCAGCTCACCCGGGACTTCTCAGCCCCAGCATTTT

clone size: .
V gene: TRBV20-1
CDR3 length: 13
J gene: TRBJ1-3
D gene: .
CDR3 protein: CSASVQGGNTIYF
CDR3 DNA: TGCAGTGCTAGCGTGCAGGGAGGAAACACCATATATTTT

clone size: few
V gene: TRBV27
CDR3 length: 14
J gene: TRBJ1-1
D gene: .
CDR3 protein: CASKKDTGLTEAFF
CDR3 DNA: TGTGCCAGCAAAAAAGATACAGGGCTCACTGAAGCTTTCTTT

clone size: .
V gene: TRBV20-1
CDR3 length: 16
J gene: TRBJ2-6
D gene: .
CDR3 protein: CSASLGAHSGANVLTF
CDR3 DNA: TGCAGTGCTAGTCTAGGGGCCCACTCTGGGGCCAACGTCCTGACTTTC

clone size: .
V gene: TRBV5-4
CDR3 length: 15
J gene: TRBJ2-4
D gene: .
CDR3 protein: CASSVDQGSKNIQYF
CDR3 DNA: TGTGCCAGCAGCGTCGACCAGGGAAGCAAAAACATTCAGTACTTC

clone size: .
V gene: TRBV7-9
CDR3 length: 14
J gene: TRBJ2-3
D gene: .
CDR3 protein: CASSLGSSLDTQYF
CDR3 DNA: TGTGCCAGCAGCTTAGGATCTTCGTTAGATACGCAGTATTTT

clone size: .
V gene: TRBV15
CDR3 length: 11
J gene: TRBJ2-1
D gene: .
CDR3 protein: CATRTFNEQFF
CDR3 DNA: TGTGCCACCAGGACCTTCAATGAGCAGTTCTTC

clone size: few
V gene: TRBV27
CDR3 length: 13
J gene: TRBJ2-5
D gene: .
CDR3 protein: CASSRDTGQAQYF
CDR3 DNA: TGTGCCAGCAGTCGGGACACCGGCCAGGCCCAGTACTTC

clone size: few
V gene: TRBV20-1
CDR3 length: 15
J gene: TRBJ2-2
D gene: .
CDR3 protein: CSAPNKGGSTGELFF
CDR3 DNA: TGCAGTGCCCCCAACAAGGGGGGCAGCACCGGGGAGCTGTTTTTT

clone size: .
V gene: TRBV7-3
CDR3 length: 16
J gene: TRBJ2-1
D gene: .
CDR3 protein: CASSLSPASSYNEQFF
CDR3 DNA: TGTGCCAGCAGCTTATCTCCGGCTAGCTCCTACAATGAGCAGTTCTTC

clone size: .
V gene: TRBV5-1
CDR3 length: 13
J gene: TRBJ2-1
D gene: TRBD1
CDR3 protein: CASSLRGPNEQFF
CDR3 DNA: TGCGCCAGCAGCTTGAGGGGGCCCAATGAGCAGTTCTTC

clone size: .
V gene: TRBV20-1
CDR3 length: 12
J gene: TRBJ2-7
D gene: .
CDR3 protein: CSARSGLYEQYF
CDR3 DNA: TGCAGTGCTAGATCTGGACTTTACGAGCAGTACTTC

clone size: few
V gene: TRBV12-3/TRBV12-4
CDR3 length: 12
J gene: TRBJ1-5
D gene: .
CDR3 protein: CASGTARQPQHF
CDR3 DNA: TGTGCCAGCGGGACCGCCAGGCAGCCCCAGCATTTT

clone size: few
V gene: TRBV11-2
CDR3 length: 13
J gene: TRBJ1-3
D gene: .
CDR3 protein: CASSSDTGNTIYF
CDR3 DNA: TGTGCCAGCAGCTCGGACACTGGAAACACCATATATTTT

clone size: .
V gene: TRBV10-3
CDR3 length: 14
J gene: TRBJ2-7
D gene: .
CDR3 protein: CAISDSQGGGEQYF
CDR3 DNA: TGTGCCATCAGTGACAGTCAGGGGGGAGGCGAGCAGTACTTC

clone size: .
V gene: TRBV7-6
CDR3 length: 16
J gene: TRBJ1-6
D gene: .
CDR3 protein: CASSPRVADGNSPLHF
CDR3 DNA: TGTGCCAGCAGCCCGCGGGTGGCAGACGGCAATTCACCCCTCCACTTT

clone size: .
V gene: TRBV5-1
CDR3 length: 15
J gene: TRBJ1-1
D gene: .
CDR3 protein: CGSTTLPSANTEAFF
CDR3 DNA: TGCGGCAGCACCACACTCCCCTCGGCGAACACTGAAGCTTTCTTT

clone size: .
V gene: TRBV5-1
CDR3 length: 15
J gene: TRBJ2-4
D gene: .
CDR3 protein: CASSLGQPGWNIQYF
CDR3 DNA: TGCGCCAGCAGCTTGGGACAACCCGGGTGGAACATTCAGTACTTC

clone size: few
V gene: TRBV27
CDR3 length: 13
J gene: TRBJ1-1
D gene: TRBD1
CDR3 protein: CASSLSRRGQAFF
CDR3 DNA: TGTGCCAGCAGTTTATCGAGGAGGGGGCAAGCTTTCTTT

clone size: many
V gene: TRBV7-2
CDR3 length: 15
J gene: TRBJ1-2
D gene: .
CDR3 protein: CASSSLRGAGYGYTF
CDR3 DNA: TGTGCCAGCAGCTCCCTTCGGGGGGCGGGCTATGGCTACACCTTC